This T cell receptor (beta chain) was obtained from a study of T cell repertoires in cytomegalovirus infection. Study-level findings and limits: Summed public TCR beta family frequency identified CMV carriers bearing the relevant HLA.

One entry per CDR3 protein results from TCRdb running MiXCR on the reads. The table records hundreds of thousands of distinct CDR3 sequences, approximately 29% of them present only once. Trimming left V 3 bases short and J 3 bases short, with 14 bases between. This CDR3 has 16 residues. On this clonotype: Its antigen is as yet unknown.

This receptor was obtained from a human donor in good health (CMV status not recorded). Some clones in this sample may be carry-over from other donors' samples. Sequencing used cultured CD8+ T cells from PBMCs, obtained from culture after CMV antigen stimulation. The V and J genes are TRBV12-3 or TRBV12-4 and TRBJ1-4; D gene uncertain. The CDR3 sequence is CASSFDRPAPNEKLFF. Here the CDR3 DNA reads TGTGCCAGCAGTTTTGATCGGCCGGCACCTAATGAAAAACTGTTTTTT.